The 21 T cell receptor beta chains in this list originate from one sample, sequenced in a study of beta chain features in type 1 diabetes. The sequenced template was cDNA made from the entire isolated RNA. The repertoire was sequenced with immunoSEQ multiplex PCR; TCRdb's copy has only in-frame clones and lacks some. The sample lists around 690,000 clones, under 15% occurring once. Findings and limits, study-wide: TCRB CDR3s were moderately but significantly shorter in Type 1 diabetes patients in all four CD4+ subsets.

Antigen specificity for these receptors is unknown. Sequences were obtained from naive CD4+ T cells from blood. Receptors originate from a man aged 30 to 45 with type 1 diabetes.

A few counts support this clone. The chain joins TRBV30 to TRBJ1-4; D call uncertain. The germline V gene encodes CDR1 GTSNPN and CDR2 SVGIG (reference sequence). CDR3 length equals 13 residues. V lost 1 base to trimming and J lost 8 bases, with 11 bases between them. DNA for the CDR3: TGTGCCTGGAGTGGGCAGCAGAGGGAAAAACTGTTTTTT. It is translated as CAWSGQQREKLFF.

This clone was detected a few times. CDR3 residues: CASSPGGRVNTEAFF. The CDR3 DNA is TGTGCCAGCTCCCCCGGTGGCAGAGTGAACACTGAAGCTTTCTTT. The rearrangement links TRBV18 to TRBJ1-1; D gene uncertain. Germline loops: CDR1 KGHSH, CDR2 LQKENI. V shed 6 bases and J shed 0 bases, with 14 bases lying between them. CDR3 length: 15 amino acids.

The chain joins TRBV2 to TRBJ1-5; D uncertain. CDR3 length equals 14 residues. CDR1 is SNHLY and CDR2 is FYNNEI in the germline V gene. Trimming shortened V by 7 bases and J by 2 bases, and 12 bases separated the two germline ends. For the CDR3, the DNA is TGTGCCAGCACATCCTCTAGGGGCAATCAGCCCCAGCATTTT. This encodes CASTSSRGNQPQHF.

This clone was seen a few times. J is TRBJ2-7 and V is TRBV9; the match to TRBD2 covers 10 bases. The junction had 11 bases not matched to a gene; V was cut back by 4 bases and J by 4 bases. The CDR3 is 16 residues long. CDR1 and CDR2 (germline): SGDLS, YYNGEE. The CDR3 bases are TGTGCCAGCAGCCCCCGGGGAAGCGGGGGGGCTTACGAGCAGTACTTC. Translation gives CASSPRGSGGAYEQYF.

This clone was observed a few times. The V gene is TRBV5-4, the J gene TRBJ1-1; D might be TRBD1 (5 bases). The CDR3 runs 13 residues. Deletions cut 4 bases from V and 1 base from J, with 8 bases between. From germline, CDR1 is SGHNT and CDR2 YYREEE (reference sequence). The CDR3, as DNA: TGTGCCAGCAGCACGGACAAGAACACTGAAGCTTTCTTT. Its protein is CASSTDKNTEAFF.

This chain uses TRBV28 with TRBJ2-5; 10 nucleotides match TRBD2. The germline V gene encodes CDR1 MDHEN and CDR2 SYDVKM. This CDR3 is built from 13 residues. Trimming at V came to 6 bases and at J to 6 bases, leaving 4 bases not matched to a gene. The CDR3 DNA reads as TGTGCCAGCAGCACTAGCGGGGTTAAGACCCAGTACTTC. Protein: CASSTSGVKTQYF.

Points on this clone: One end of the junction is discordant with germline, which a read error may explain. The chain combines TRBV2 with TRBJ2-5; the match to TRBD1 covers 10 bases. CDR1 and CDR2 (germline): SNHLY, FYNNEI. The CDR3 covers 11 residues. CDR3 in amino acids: CASSGTGVSDF. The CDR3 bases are TGTGCCAGCAGCGGGACAGGGGTTTCGGACTTC.

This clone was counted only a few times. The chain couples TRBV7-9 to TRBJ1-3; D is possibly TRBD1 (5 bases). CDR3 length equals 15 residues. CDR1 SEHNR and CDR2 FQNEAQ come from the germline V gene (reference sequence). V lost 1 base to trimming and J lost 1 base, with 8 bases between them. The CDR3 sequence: CASSLVAGSGNTIYF. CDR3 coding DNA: TGTGCCAGCAGCTTAGTTGCAGGGTCTGGAAACACCATATATTTT.

The CDR3 DNA is TGTGCCAGCACCTCACCGGGACAGGGCTACGAGCAGTACTTC. As protein: CASTSPGQGYEQYF. This chain uses TRBV28 with TRBJ2-7; 9 nucleotides match TRBD1. The CDR3 covers 14 residues. Germline-derived CDR1 and CDR2 are MDHEN and SYDVKM. The junction had 7 bases not matched to a gene; V was cut back by 7 bases and J by 3 bases.

The CDR3 sequence is CASSGTGQLFYGYTF. CDR3 nucleotide sequence: TGTGCCAGCAGCGGCACGGGACAGCTCTTCTATGGCTACACCTTC. This chain uses TRBV9 with TRBJ1-2; the match to TRBD1 covers 7 bases. This CDR3 region has 15 residues. The trim removed 3 bases at V and 4 bases at J, leaving 9 bases unmatched. Germline values: CDR1 SGDLS, CDR2 YYNGEE.

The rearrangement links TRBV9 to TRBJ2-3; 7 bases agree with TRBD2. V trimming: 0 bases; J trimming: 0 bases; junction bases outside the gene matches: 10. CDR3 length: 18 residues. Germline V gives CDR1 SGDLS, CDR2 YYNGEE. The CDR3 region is CASSVAGVSGASTDTQYF. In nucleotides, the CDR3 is TGTGCCAGCAGCGTAGCTGGGGTGAGCGGGGCTAGCACAGATACGCAGTATTTT.

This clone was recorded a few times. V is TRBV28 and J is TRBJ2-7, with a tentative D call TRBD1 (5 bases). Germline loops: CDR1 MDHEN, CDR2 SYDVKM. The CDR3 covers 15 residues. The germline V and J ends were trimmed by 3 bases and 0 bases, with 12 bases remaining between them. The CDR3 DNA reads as TGTGCCAGCAGTTTCTCTGGGGCTCGCTCCTACGAGCAGTACTTC. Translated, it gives CASSFSGARSYEQYF.

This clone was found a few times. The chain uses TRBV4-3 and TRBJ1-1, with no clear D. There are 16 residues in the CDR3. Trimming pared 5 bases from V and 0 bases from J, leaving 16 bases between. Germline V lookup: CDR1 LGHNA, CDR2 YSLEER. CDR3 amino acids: CASSARATGMNTEAFF. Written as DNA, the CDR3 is TGCGCCAGCAGCGCTCGGGCCACGGGGATGAACACTGAAGCTTTCTTT.

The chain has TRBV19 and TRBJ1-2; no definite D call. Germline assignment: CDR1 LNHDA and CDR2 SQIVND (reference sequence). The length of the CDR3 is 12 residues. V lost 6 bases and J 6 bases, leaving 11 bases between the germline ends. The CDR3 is CASRRQEHGYTF. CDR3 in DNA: TGTGCCAGTAGACGGCAGGAACATGGCTACACCTTC.

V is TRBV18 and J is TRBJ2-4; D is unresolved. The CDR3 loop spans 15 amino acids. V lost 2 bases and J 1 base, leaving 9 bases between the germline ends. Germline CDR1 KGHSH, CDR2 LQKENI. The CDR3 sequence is CASSPGRLAKNIQYF. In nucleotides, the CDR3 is TGTGCCAGCTCACCAGGGCGGCTGGCCAAAAACATTCAGTACTTC.

The chain's CDR3 is CASSDILGTDTQYF. DNA of the CDR3: TGCGCCAGCAGTGATATTTTGGGCACAGATACGCAGTATTTT. The chain recombines TRBV10-2 with TRBJ2-3, with D unclear. This CDR3 contains 14 residues. Trimming removed 3 bases from V and 1 base from J, with 8 bases in between. CDR1 and CDR2 from the germline V gene are WSHSY and SAAADI.

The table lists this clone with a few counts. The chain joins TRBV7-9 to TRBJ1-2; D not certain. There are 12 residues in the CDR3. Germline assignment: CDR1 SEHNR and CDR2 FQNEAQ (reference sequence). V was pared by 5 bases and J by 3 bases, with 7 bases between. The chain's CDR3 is CASSAEDYGYTF. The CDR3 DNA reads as TGTGCCAGCAGCGCCGAGGACTATGGCTACACCTTC.

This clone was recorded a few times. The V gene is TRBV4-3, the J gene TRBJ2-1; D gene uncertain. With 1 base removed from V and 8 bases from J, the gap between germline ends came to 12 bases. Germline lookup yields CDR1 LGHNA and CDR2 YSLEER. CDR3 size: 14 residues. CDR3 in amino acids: CASSQVTGRDEQFF. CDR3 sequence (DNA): TGCGCCAGCAGCCAAGTGACGGGTAGGGATGAGCAGTTCTTC.

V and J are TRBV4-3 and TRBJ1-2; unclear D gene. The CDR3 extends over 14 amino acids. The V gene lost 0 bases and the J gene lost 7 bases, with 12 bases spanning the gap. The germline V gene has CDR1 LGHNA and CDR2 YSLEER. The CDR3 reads CASSQDLAGSGYTF. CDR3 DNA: TGCGCCAGCAGCCAAGATTTAGCAGGCTCTGGCTACACCTTC.

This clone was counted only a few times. In nucleotides, the CDR3 is TGTGCCAGCTCACCGTCGGCAGGGGGCGGAGAGACCCAGTACTTC. Its protein product is CASSPSAGGGETQYF. The J gene is TRBJ2-5, the V gene TRBV18; 8 nucleotides line up with TRBD1. This CDR3 region has 15 residues. The germline CDR1 and CDR2 sequences are KGHSH and LQKENI. V shed 3 bases and J 4 bases; nucleotides not matched to a gene: 7.

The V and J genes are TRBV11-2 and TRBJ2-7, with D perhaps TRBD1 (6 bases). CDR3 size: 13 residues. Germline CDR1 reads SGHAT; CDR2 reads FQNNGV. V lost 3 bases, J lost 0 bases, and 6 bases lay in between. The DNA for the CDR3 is TGTGCCAGCAGCTTGGACAGCTCCTACGAGCAGTACTTC. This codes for CASSLDSSYEQYF.